The present T cell receptor beta chain was sequenced within a study of T cell repertoires in cytomegalovirus infection. Study in general: Matching HLA type and CMV infection were both indicated by public TCR beta signatures. Overall study results and limits: CMV carriers with the relevant HLA were identified by cumulative public TCR beta family frequency. The ex vivo response was dominated by HLA-C-restricted CMV-specific TCR beta clonotypes.

One entry per CDR3 protein results from TCRdb running MiXCR on the reads. The sample contains hundreds of thousands of distinct CDR3 sequences, more than 9% of which appear only once. This clonotype was seen repeatedly, ten times or more. The antigen remains unidentified. The clonotype comes from a human donor in good health (CMV status not recorded). Some clones in this sample may be carry-over from other donors' samples. The sequencing input was PBMCs.

Here the CDR3 reads CASSQEGQGIRGYTF. The DNA for the CDR3 is TGTGCCAGCAGCCAGGAGGGACAGGGAATACGTGGCTACACCTTC. The chain couples TRBV4-2 to TRBJ1-2; TRBD1 matches 9 bases. With 3 bases clipped from V and 7 bases from J, the junction kept 9 bases outside the gene matches. Germline lookup yields CDR1 LGHNA and CDR2 YNFKEQ. The CDR3 totals 15 residues.